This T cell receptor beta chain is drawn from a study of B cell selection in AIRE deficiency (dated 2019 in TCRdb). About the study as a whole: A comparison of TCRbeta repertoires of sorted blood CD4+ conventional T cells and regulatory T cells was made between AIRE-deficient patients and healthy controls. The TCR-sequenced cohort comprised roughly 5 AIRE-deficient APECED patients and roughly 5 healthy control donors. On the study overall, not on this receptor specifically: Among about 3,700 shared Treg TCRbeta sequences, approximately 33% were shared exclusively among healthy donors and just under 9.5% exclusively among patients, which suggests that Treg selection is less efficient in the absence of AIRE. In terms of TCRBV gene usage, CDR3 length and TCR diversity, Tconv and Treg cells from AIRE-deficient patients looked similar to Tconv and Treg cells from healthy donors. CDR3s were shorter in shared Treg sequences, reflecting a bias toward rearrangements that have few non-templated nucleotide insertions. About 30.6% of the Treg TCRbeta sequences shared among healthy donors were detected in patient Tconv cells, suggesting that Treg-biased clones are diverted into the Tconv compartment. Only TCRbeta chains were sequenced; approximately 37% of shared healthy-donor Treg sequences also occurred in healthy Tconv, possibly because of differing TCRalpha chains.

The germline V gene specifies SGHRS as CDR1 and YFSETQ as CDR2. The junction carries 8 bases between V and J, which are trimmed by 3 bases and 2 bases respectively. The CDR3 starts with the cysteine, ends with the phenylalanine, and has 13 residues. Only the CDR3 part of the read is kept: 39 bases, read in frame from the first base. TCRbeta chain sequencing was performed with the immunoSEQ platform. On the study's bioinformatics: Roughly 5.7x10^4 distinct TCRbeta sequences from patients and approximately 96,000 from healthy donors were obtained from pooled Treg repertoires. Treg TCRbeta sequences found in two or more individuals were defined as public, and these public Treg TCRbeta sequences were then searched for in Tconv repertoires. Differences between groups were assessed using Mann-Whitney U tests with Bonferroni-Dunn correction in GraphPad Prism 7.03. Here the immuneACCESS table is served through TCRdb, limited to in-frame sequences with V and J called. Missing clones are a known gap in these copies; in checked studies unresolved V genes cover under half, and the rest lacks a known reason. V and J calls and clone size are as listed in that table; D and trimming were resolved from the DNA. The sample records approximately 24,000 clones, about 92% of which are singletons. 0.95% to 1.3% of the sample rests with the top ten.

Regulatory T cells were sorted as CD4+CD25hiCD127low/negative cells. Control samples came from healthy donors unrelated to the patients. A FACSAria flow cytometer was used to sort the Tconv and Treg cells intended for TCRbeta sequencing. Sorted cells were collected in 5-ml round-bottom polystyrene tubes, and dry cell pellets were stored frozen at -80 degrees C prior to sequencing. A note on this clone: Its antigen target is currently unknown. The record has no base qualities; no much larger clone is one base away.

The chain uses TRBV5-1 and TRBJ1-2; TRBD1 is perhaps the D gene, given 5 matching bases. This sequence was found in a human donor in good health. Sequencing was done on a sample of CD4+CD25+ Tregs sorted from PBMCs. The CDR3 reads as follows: CASSSGPNYGYTF. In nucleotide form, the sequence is TGCGCCAGCAGCTCGGGGCCCAACTATGGCTACACCTTC.